This T cell receptor (beta chain) was profiled in a study of blood T cell dynamics during melanoma immunotherapy. The wider study: Patients with metastatic melanoma got pembrolizumab or nivolumab-ipilimumab as first-line care.

This CDR3 is built from 12 residues. V was shortened by 2 bases and J by 9 bases, with 8 bases between the two germline ends. The V gene's germline CDR1 is SEHNR and CDR2 FQNEAQ (reference sequence). Assay used: immunoSEQ multiplex PCR; TCRdb lists only in-frame clones, some missing. The repertoire holds fewer than 3,000 clones, with around nine tenths as singletons. Time point described: week 3, after first cycle of checkpoint inhibitor. Specimen: blood, collected from a patient treated with checkpoint blockade. V and J are TRBV7-9 and TRBJ2-1, with D unresolved. This receptor was obtained from a human donor with melanoma. The CDR3 loop reads CASSLTELEQFF. CDR3 DNA: TGTGCCAGCAGCTTAACGGAGCTTGAGCAGTTCTTC. Combining the CDR3 with reference TRBV7-9 and TRBJ2-1 gives the whole variable domain DTGVSQNPRHKITKRGQNVTFRCDPISEHNRLYWYRQTLGQGPEFLTYFQNEAQLEKSRLLSDRFSAERPKGSFSTLEIQRTEQGDSAMYLCASSLTELEQFFGPGTRLTVL.